Listed below are T cell receptor beta chains from one sample, sequenced in a study of cytomegalovirus exposure and HLA in healthy donors. The assay was immunoSEQ multiplex PCR, and TCRdb's table has in-frame clones only and misses some. The sample has fewer than 250,000 clones; about four fifths are singletons. Sequencing was performed on PBMCs. The receptors stem from a woman aged 45 to 65 in good health and CMV-seropositive. Each CDR3 is given with its conserved first and last residue. Fields, in order: J gene, V gene, clone size, CDR3 length, D gene, CDR3 protein, CDR3 DNA. A D gene is named only where the DNA matches it firmly. Only part of the rows carry a size: once, few, many, or a class if the clone is expanded.

TRBJ1-5 TRBV27 once 16 - CASSLYSGGVVQPQHF TGTGCCAGCAGTTTATATTCGGGGGGGGTGGTTCAGCCCCAGCATTTT
TRBJ2-3 TRBV5-6 - 16 - CASSLVTGYSTDTQYF TGTGCCAGCAGCTTGGTTACGGGGTATAGCACAGATACGCAGTATTTT
TRBJ2-1 TRBV25-1 - 14 TRBD2 CASSDGGAGDEQFF TGTGCCAGCAGTGACGGGGGGGCCGGGGATGAGCAGTTCTTC
TRBJ2-3 TRBV6-1 - 18 TRBD2 CASSDPRRLAGGSDTQYF TGTGCCAGCAGTGACCCCCGCCGGCTAGCGGGGGGGTCAGATACGCAGTATTTT
TRBJ1-4 TRBV21-1 - 15 - CASSSPRGTNEKLFF TGTGCCAGCAGCAGCCCCCGCGGGACCAATGAAAAACTGTTTTTT
TRBJ1-4 TRBV7-2 - 13 - CASSLVGPGELFF TGTGCCAGCAGCTTAGTCGGGCCCGGGGAACTGTTTTTT
TRBJ1-1 TRBV18 few 13 - CASSPDLATEAFF TGTGCCAGCTCACCGGACTTAGCCACTGAAGCTTTCTTT
TRBJ1-2 TRBV19 - 13 - CASSIFSNYGYTF TGTGCCAGTAGTATTTTCAGTAACTATGGCTACACCTTC
TRBJ1-6 TRBV5-4 - 15 - CASSLWGHYNSPLHF TGTGCCAGCAGCTTGTGGGGGCACTATAATTCACCCCTCCACTTT
TRBJ1-5 TRBV28 once 16 - CASSFRGVYSNQPQHF TGTGCCAGCAGTTTCCGGGGGGTATATAGCAATCAGCCCCAGCATTTT
TRBJ1-1 TRBV28 - 15 - CASIDLGRMNTEAFF TGTGCCAGCATCGACCTAGGGAGGATGAACACTGAAGCTTTCTTT
TRBJ2-5 TRBV27 - 15 - CASRYSRAGGETQYF TGTGCCAGCCGTTACTCCAGAGCGGGTGGAGAGACCCAGTACTTC
TRBJ1-4 TRBV5-1 - 15 TRBD1 CASSRRTGGNEKLFF TGCGCCAGCAGCCGGAGGACAGGGGGTAATGAAAAACTGTTTTTT
TRBJ2-2 TRBV7-3 - 17 TRBD1 CASSFTSGTGNTGELFF TGTGCCAGCAGCTTCACCTCCGGGACAGGGAACACCGGGGAGCTGTTTTTT
TRBJ2-7 TRBV6-5 - 13 TRBD1 CASSWTGSDEQYF TGTGCCAGCAGTTGGACAGGGAGCGACGAGCAGTACTTC
TRBJ2-4 TRBV29-1 - 15 TRBD1 CSVVGQGTTKNIQYF TGCAGCGTTGTGGGACAGGGTACAACCAAAAACATTCAGTACTTC
TRBJ1-1 TRBV30 - 11 TRBD1 CAWGGTVEAFF TGTGCCTGGGGGGGGACAGTAGAAGCTTTCTTT
TRBJ2-7 TRBV5-1 - 14 - CASSFGGGDYEQYF TGCGCCAGCAGCTTCGGAGGGGGGGACTACGAGCAGTACTTC
TRBJ1-2 TRBV11-2 - 16 - CASSPSVFIRVGGYTF TGTGCCAGCAGCCCGAGCGTCTTTATCAGGGTGGGTGGCTACACCTTC
TRBJ2-1 TRBV5-1 - 13 - CASSLPNYNEQFF TGCGCCAGCAGCTTGCCTAATTACAATGAGCAGTTCTTC
TRBJ1-1 TRBV5-1 - 14 - CASSADKLNTEAFF TGCGCCAGCAGCGCGGACAAACTGAACACTGAAGCTTTCTTT
TRBJ1-2 TRBV28 - 16 TRBD1 CASSSPGTGGAYGYTF TGTGCCAGCAGTTCCCCCGGGACAGGGGGCGCCTATGGCTACACCTTC
TRBJ1-5 TRBV5-1 - 14 - CASSLGQAGQPQHF TGCGCCAGCAGCTTGGGACAGGCGGGTCAGCCCCAGCATTTT
TRBJ2-7 TRBV5-1 - 14 - CASSLGAGEYEQYF TGCGCCAGCAGCTTGGGGGCTGGGGAGTACGAGCAGTACTTC
TRBJ2-7 TRBV7-8 - 17 - CASSLALRGGGSYEQYF TGTGCCAGCAGCTTAGCGCTAAGGGGGGGCGGTTCCTACGAGCAGTACTTC
TRBJ2-3 TRBV7-2 - 16 TRBD2 CASSLARRGGSDTQYF TGTGCCAGCAGCTTAGCGCGACGGGGGGGTTCAGATACGCAGTATTTT
TRBJ1-2 TRBV6-1 - 14 TRBD1 CASSASGTGYGYTF TGTGCCAGCAGTGCCTCCGGGACAGGCTATGGCTACACCTTC
TRBJ1-5 TRBV7-3 - 15 - CASSFTGLVTQPQHF TGTGCCAGCAGCTTCACGGGACTCGTTACCCAGCCCCAGCATTTT
TRBJ2-7 TRBV28 few 14 TRBD1 CASRPGTESYEQYF TGTGCCAGCAGACCCGGGACAGAGTCCTACGAGCAGTACTTC
TRBJ1-1 TRBV7-2 - 15 - CASSLLSAQEAEAFF TGTGCCAGCAGCTTATTGTCCGCTCAGGAGGCTGAAGCTTTCTTT
TRBJ1-1 TRBV5-1 - 14 - CASSSLGEATEAFF TGCGCCAGCAGCTCCCTCGGAGAGGCTACTGAAGCTTTCTTT
TRBJ1-5 TRBV5-1 few 16 - CASGRLLQGIGQPQHF TGCGCCAGCGGGAGACTATTACAGGGCATAGGTCAGCCCCAGCATTTT
TRBJ1-2 TRBV2 - 9 - CASTSGYTF TGTGCCAGCACGAGTGGCTACACCTTC
TRBJ1-2 TRBV19 once 15 TRBD1 CASRPGQGANYGYTF TGTGCCAGTAGACCTGGACAGGGCGCGAACTATGGCTACACCTTC
TRBJ2-3 TRBV7-2 - 18 TRBD1 CASSLAPRTGSRTDTQYF TGTGCCAGCAGCTTAGCCCCGAGGACAGGGAGCCGAACAGATACGCAGTATTTT
TRBJ2-6 TRBV7-3 - 18 TRBD1 CASSSTGGAPSGANVLTF TGTGCCAGCAGCTCGACAGGGGGCGCACCCTCTGGGGCCAACGTCCTGACTTTC
TRBJ1-2 TRBV28 - 15 - CASTLGGAPNYGYTF TGTGCCAGCACCCTCGGTGGGGCCCCTAACTATGGCTACACCTTC
TRBJ2-5 TRBV5-1 - 13 - CASSLRRQETQYF TGCGCCAGCAGCTTGAGGAGACAAGAGACCCAGTACTTC
TRBJ2-1 TRBV7-2 - 15 - CASSLAKGTYNEQFF TGTGCCAGCAGCCTCGCCAAGGGGACCTACAATGAGCAGTTCTTC
TRBJ2-1 TRBV11-2 few 16 - CASKPLVGSIYNEQFF TGTGCCAGTAAGCCCCTCGTCGGGAGTATCTACAATGAGCAGTTCTTC
TRBJ2-3 TRBV28 - 14 - CASSLPQGQDTQYF TGTGCCAGCAGTTTACCCCAGGGGCAAGATACGCAGTATTTT
TRBJ1-4 TRBV21-1 - 15 - CASIPQGSPGEKLFF TGTGCCAGCATTCCCCAGGGGTCCCCCGGAGAAAAACTGTTTTTT
TRBJ2-7 TRBV7-9 few 13 TRBD1 CASSSLTGAEQYF TGTGCCAGCAGCTCCTTGACAGGGGCCGAGCAGTACTTC
TRBJ2-7 TRBV4-3 - 17 TRBD1 CASSQGRGGNIAYEQYF TGCGCCAGCAGCCAAGGAAGAGGGGGCAATATCGCCTACGAGCAGTACTTC
TRBJ2-7 TRBV28 - 14 - CASKEGPASYEQYF TGTGCCAGCAAGGAGGGGCCAGCGAGCTACGAGCAGTACTTC
TRBJ1-4 TRBV5-1 - 16 - CASSLGKWGANEKLFF TGCGCCAGCAGCTTGGGAAAGTGGGGGGCTAATGAAAAACTGTTTTTT
TRBJ2-7 TRBV5-6 - 13 - CAGSQGPAWGQYF TGTGCCGGCAGCCAGGGCCCAGCCTGGGGGCAGTACTTC
TRBJ2-7 TRBV5-4 - 14 TRBD2 CASSLVPGGYEQYF TGTGCCAGCAGCTTGGTACCGGGGGGTTACGAGCAGTACTTC
TRBJ1-5 TRBV7-9 - 13 - CASSVTGNQPQHF TGTGCCAGCAGCGTCACAGGTAATCAGCCCCAGCATTTT
TRBJ1-2 TRBV5-6 - 14 TRBD1 CASSLGKGAFGYTF TGTGCCAGCAGCCTCGGGAAGGGGGCGTTTGGCTACACCTTC
TRBJ2-5 TRBV18 - 11 - CASSLQETQYF TGTGCCAGCTCCCTCCAAGAGACCCAGTACTTC
TRBJ2-5 TRBV5-1 - 14 - CASSFSGGRETQYF TGCGCCAGCAGCTTTTCTGGGGGCAGAGAGACCCAGTACTTC
TRBJ1-6 TRBV4-1 once 18 - CASSQVPIGSTYNSPLHF TGCGCCAGCAGCCAAGTTCCGATCGGGAGCACCTATAATTCACCCCTCCACTTT
TRBJ2-7 TRBV7-2 - 15 TRBD1 CASSPTRDRAYEQYF TGTGCCAGCAGCCCTACCCGGGACAGGGCGTACGAGCAGTACTTC
TRBJ1-5 TRBV27 - 13 - CASSLIVNQPQHF TGTGCCAGCAGTTTAATAGTTAATCAGCCCCAGCATTTT